One T cell receptor beta chain is described in this entry. The target antigen is unknown. The data belong to a study of CD8 T cells in ankylosing spondylitis. TCRdb recomputed calls from the 5' RACE reads with MiXCR, one row per CDR3 protein. The data show roughly 230,000 distinct CDR3 sequences, approximately 10% seen once. Findings of the study overall: Both synovial fluid and blood in reactive arthritis had previously been reported to carry some motif variants. A motif in TCR beta, a set of eight or nine highly homologous variants, appeared characteristic of ankylosing spondylitis blood. From matched ankylosing spondylitis synovial fluid, disease-linked clones were reportedly recovered at significantly enriched levels.

Per germline, CDR1 MGHRA and CDR2 YSYEKL. V shed 1 base and J 4 bases; nucleotides not matched to a gene: 5. This CDR3 is built from 15 residues. V usage is TRBV4-1 and J usage is TRBJ1-2, with 8 positions matching TRBD1. The receptor was isolated from a male donor with ankylosing spondylitis or in good health (not recorded which). The sequencing sample was made of blood, either unsorted or a sorted T cell fraction (not recorded which). The chain's CDR3 is CASSQGQGSSYGYTF. CDR3 DNA sequence: TGCGCCAGCAGCCAAGGACAGGGGAGTAGCTATGGCTACACCTTC.